One and the same sample provided the 17 T cell receptor beta chains below, sequenced in a study of T cell responses to AZD1222 COVID-19 vaccine. Method: immunoSEQ multiplex PCR; TCRdb's copy keeps in-frame clones and lacks some. The data contain some 150,000 clones, approximately 89% of them singletons. This sample comprised peripheral blood, obtained 28 days after the second AZD1222 dose. These receptors were obtained from an adult who received the AZD1222 COVID-19 vaccine.

The chain employs TRBV7-9 and TRBJ1-1; 7 bases match TRBD1. The V and J ends lost 10 bases and 1 base, in that order; junction bases with no gene match: 6. The germline CDR1 and CDR2 sequences are SEHNR and FQNEAQ (reference sequence). This CDR3 is built from 13 residues. CDR3 coding DNA: TGTGCCATATTAACAGGGGAGAACACTGAAGCTTTCTTT. Translating it yields CAILTGENTEAFF.

The chain employs TRBV20-1 and TRBJ1-1; no clear D. This CDR3 spans 10 amino acids. Germline lookup yields CDR1 DFQATT and CDR2 SNEGSKA (reference sequence). The CDR3 region is CRAERIVTFF. Here the CDR3 DNA reads TGCAGGGCGGAGAGAATTGTGACTTTCTTT.

V usage is TRBV19 and J usage is TRBJ1-6; 9 bases line up with TRBD1. Looked up from germline, CDR1 is LNHDA and CDR2 is SQIVND (reference sequence). The ends lost 5 bases at V and 9 bases at J; junction bases unmatched: 5. This CDR3 has 14 amino acids. The CDR3, as DNA: TGTGCCAGTAGTGGACAGGGGTTAGGTTCACCCCTCCACTTT. It encodes CASSGQGLGSPLHF.

The chain uses TRBV19 and TRBJ2-1; D possibly corresponds to TRBD2 (6 bases). V dropped 4 bases and J dropped 8 bases, with 9 bases sitting between them. CDR3 size: 12 residues. CDR1 is LNHDA, CDR2 SQIVND, per germline (reference sequence). CDR3 nucleotide sequence: TGTGCCAGTAGTAGCGGGGCCGATGAGCAGTTCTTC. This codes for CASSSGADEQFF. The variable domain in full, with the rest retrieved from reference TRBV19 and TRBJ2-1, is DGGITQSPKYLFRKEGQNVTLSCEQNLNHDAMYWYRQDPGQGLRLIYYSQIVNDFQKGDIAEGYSVSREKKESFPLTVTSAQKNPTAFYLCASSSGADEQFFGPGTRLTVL.

This rearrangement joins TRBV4-3 to TRBJ1-5; 9 positions agree with TRBD1. V gave up 1 base and J gave up 5 bases; unmatched junction bases: 3. Germline CDR1 reads LGHNA; CDR2 reads YSLEER. The CDR3 spans 15 residues. The CDR3 is CASSQGTGEYQPQHF. The CDR3 coding sequence is TGCGCCAGCAGCCAAGGGACAGGGGAGTATCAGCCCCAGCATTTT.

V gene TRBV18 combines with J gene TRBJ1-3, with D possibly matching TRBD1 (5 bases). CDR1 and CDR2 from the germline V gene are KGHSH and LQKENI. The CDR3 is 14 residues long. The V gene lost 2 bases and the J gene lost 4 bases, with 9 bases spanning the gap. The CDR3 here is CASSPERTGNTIYF. In nucleotides, the CDR3 is TGTGCCAGCTCACCAGAGCGGACAGGAAACACCATATATTTT.

The rearrangement joins TRBV24-1 to TRBJ1-1; unclear D gene. There are 13 residues in the CDR3. The V and J ends lost 5 bases and 1 base respectively, with 7 bases between them. Germline V gene data show CDR1 as KGHDR and CDR2 as SFDVKD. Written as DNA, the CDR3 is TGTGCCACCAGTGTCATGGCGAACACTGAAGCTTTCTTT. This encodes CATSVMANTEAFF.

The chain couples TRBV7-9 to TRBJ1-1; D call uncertain. Germline V lookup: CDR1 SEHNR, CDR2 FQNEAQ (reference sequence). V gave up 0 bases and J gave up 2 bases, with 10 bases separating them. CDR3 length equals 15 residues. Here the CDR3 DNA reads TGTGCCAGCAGCTTAGCTATTGAGGGAAACACTGAAGCTTTCTTT. Protein sequence: CASSLAIEGNTEAFF.

The chain couples TRBV29-1 to TRBJ2-1; D assignment may be TRBD1 or TRBD2 (5 bases each). This CDR3 spans 14 amino acids. In germline, CDR1 is SQVTM, CDR2 ANQGSEA. Between the trimmed V and J ends, which lost 5 bases and 3 bases, there was a span of 14 bases. CDR3 sequence (DNA): TGCAGCGTTACAGGCCCGGGGCGCTACAATGAGCAGTTCTTC. Translated, it gives CSVTGPGRYNEQFF.

The chain has TRBV11-2 and TRBJ1-3; D uncertain. V was cut by 5 bases and J by 3 bases, with 11 bases left in between. The germline gives CDR1 SGHAT, CDR2 FQNNGV. There are 14 residues in the CDR3. CDR3: CASSRPRDGNTIYF. CDR3 DNA: TGTGCCAGCAGCCGACCCCGGGATGGAAACACCATATATTTT.

The chain recombines TRBV28 with TRBJ1-1; weak D call: TRBD1 (6 bases). The V end was cut by 7 bases, the J end by 11 bases, with 17 bases between. This CDR3 is 12 amino acids long. Germline loops: CDR1 MDHEN, CDR2 SYDVKM. Here the CDR3 reads CASIGGKHGAFF. The CDR3 coding sequence is TGTGCCAGCATAGGGGGGAAGCATGGGGCTTTCTTT.

The CDR3 coding sequence is TGTGCCAGCAGCTTCAGACAGGGGAACACCGGGGAGCTGTTTTTT. This translates into CASSFRQGNTGELFF. The chain recombines TRBV11-3 with TRBJ2-2; 7 bases map to TRBD1. Germline V CDR1 and CDR2: SGHNT, YENEEA. Trimming cost V 3 bases and J 1 base; bases outside gene matches: 2. The CDR3 sequence is 15 residues long.

The rearrangement uses TRBV6-5 and TRBJ2-3; D is perhaps TRBD2 (5 bases). Germline V gene lookup returns CDR1 MNHEY and CDR2 SVGAGI. Trimming took off 8 bases at V and 6 bases at J, with 21 bases between the two ends. The CDR3 consists of 15 residues. CDR3 loop: CASLGGLGSWDTQYF. CDR3 nucleotide sequence: TGTGCCAGCCTCGGAGGACTTGGGTCCTGGGATACGCAGTATTTT.

V gene TRBV30 combines with J gene TRBJ1-1; no clear D. This CDR3 has 12 amino acids. Germline loops: CDR1 GTSNPN, CDR2 SVGIG (reference sequence). V was trimmed by 3 bases and J by 8 bases, leaving 13 bases between them. The CDR3 spells CAWRRRTQEAFF. The CDR3 region has the DNA TGTGCCTGGAGGAGGAGGACCCAGGAAGCTTTCTTT.

The V and J genes are TRBV5-1 and TRBJ2-7; a weak D match, TRBD1 (5 bases). Germline CDR1 is SGHRS and CDR2 is YFSETQ. V lost 2 bases and J 4 bases, leaving 10 bases between the germline ends. The CDR3 has 13 residues. CDR3 sequence reads: CASSFDRSYEQYF. In nucleotides, the CDR3 is TGCGCCAGCAGCTTCGACAGATCATACGAGCAGTACTTC.

The CDR3 nucleotides read TGTGCCAGCAGTTGGGGCACTCTGGGACTAGCGGGCACACTAGGTGAGCAGTTCTTC. Translation: CASSWGTLGLAGTLGEQFF. V is TRBV27 and J is TRBJ2-1, with 12 bases matching TRBD2. The V gene end was trimmed by 4 bases and the J gene end by 9 bases; junction bases not matched to a gene: 19. Germline CDR1 MNHEY, CDR2 SMNVEV (reference sequence). CDR3 length: 19 residues.

This clone appeared once. This chain joins TRBV30 and TRBJ1-2; 7 bases align to TRBD1. V trimming: 4 bases; J trimming: 7 bases; junction bases outside the gene matches: 9. The CDR3 runs to 13 residues. CDR1 and CDR2 from the germline V gene are GTSNPN and SVGIG (reference sequence). DNA of the CDR3: TGTGCCTGGAATCCGACAGGGCGGATTGGCTACACCTTC. It codes for CAWNPTGRIGYTF.